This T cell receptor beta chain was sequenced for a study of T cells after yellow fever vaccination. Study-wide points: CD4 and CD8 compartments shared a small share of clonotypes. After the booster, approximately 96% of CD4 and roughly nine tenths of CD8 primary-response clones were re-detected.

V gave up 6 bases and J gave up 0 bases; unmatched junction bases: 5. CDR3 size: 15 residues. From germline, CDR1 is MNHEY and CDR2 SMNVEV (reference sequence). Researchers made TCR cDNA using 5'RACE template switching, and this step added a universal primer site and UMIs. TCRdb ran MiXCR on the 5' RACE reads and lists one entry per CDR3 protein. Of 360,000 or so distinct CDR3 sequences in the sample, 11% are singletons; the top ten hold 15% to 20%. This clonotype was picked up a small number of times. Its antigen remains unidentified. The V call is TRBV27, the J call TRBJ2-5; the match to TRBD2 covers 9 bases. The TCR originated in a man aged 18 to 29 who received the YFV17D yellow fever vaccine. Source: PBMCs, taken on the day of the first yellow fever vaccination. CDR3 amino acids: CASSILAGNQETQYF. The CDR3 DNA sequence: TGTGCCAGCAGCATACTAGCGGGCAACCAAGAGACCCAGTACTTC.